A single sample is the source of the 24 T cell receptor beta chains below, sequenced in a study of cytomegalovirus exposure and HLA in healthy donors. The PCR was carried out with 60 Vbeta primers and 13 Jbeta primers. Profiling relied on immunoSEQ multiplex PCR, and the TCRdb table lists in-frame clones only, not all of them. The table records some 180,000 clones, 84% of them present only once. Sequences were obtained from PBMCs. The receptors stem from a girl aged 2-10 years in good health and CMV-seropositive.

Note on this clone: Other DNA sequences in the same sample also yield this CDR3. This chain joins TRBV6-1 and TRBJ1-1; D gene unclear. Germline lookup yields CDR1 MNHNS and CDR2 SASEGT. Trimming took 5 bases from V and 1 from J, leaving 11 bases between them. CDR3 length: 14 residues. The CDR3 nucleotides are TGTGCCAGCAGTTTCTCCGGAGGGAACACTGAAGCTTTCTTT. This encodes CASSFSGGNTEAFF.

The chain employs TRBV19 and TRBJ1-4, with D possibly matching TRBD1 (6 bases). Deletions cut 6 bases from V and 0 bases from J, with 17 bases between. The CDR3 spans 17 residues. Looked up from germline, CDR1 is LNHDA and CDR2 is SQIVND (reference sequence). The DNA for the CDR3 is TGTGCCAGTAGGGGCAGGGGCGGAAGTGCAACTAATGAAAAACTGTTTTTT. Protein product: CASRGRGGSATNEKLFF. Together with reference TRBV19 and TRBJ1-4, the CDR3 gives the full variable domain: DGGITQSPKYLFRKEGQNVTLSCEQNLNHDAMYWYRQDPGQGLRLIYYSQIVNDFQKGDIAEGYSVSREKKESFPLTVTSAQKNPTAFYLCASRGRGGSATNEKLFFGSGTQLSVL.

This clone was counted only a few times. CDR3: CASSPSLNTEAFF. CDR3 bases: TGTGCCAGCAGTCCCTCCCTGAACACTGAAGCTTTCTTT. The chain links TRBV6-5 to TRBJ1-1; no clear D. The CDR3 is 13 residues long. Germline V gene lookup returns CDR1 MNHEY and CDR2 SVGAGI. Trimming removed 5 bases from V and 0 bases from J, with 7 bases in between.

The count of this clone is one. The chain links TRBV11-3 to TRBJ2-1; D is perhaps TRBD2 (5 bases). Trimming left V 4 bases short and J 6 bases short, with 10 bases between. Per the germline V gene, CDR1 is SGHNT and CDR2 is YENEEA. The CDR3 extends over 13 amino acids. CDR3 sequence: CASSSGLLNEQFF. The CDR3 bases are TGTGCCAGCAGCTCCGGACTTCTCAATGAGCAGTTCTTC.

This chain joins TRBV15 and TRBJ2-3; 9 nucleotides agree with TRBD2. In germline, CDR1 is LNHNV, CDR2 YYDKDF (reference sequence). V lost 2 bases and J lost 9; bases outside the gene matches: 3. CDR3 length: 13 residues. The CDR3 loop is CATSRQREVTQYF. CDR3 bases: TGTGCCACCAGCAGACAGCGGGAGGTAACGCAGTATTTT.

The V gene is TRBV27, the J gene TRBJ1-6; D is undetermined. Germline assignment: CDR1 MNHEY and CDR2 SMNVEV (reference sequence). The CDR3 has 12 residues. The V gene lost 5 bases and the J gene lost 10 bases, with 9 bases spanning the gap. The DNA of the CDR3 is TGTGCCAGCAGTAGGCCGGGGTCACCCCTCCACTTT. As protein: CASSRPGSPLHF.

This chain uses TRBV10-2 with TRBJ2-1; 15 positions agree with TRBD2. The V and J ends lost 4 bases and 10 bases, in that order; junction bases with no gene match: 8. The CDR3 is 16 amino acids. Germline V lookup: CDR1 WSHSY, CDR2 SAAADI. CDR3 sequence: CASSGTGTSGGTEQFF. In DNA, the CDR3 is TGCGCCAGCAGTGGAACCGGGACTAGCGGGGGGACCGAGCAGTTCTTC.

A single count supports this clone. The gene calls are TRBV30 and TRBJ2-2; D may be TRBD1 (6 bases). From germline, CDR1 is GTSNPN and CDR2 SVGIG (reference sequence). Trimming stripped 5 bases from V and 8 bases from J, with 12 bases between. This CDR3 comprises 12 residues. The CDR3 DNA sequence: TGTGCCTGGGGAACAGGGTCGGGGGAGCTGTTTTTT. Translation gives CAWGTGSGELFF.

This clone was detected a few times. The genes are TRBV10-3 and TRBJ1-1, with D tentatively TRBD1 (5 bases). Between the trimmed V and J ends, which lost 0 bases and 1 base, there was a span of 9 bases. Germline CDR1 and CDR2: ENHRY and SYGVKD. This CDR3 region has 15 residues. DNA of the CDR3: TGTGCCATCAGTGAGTCCGAACAGGAGAACACTGAAGCTTTCTTT. Translation: CAISESEQENTEAFF.

The genes are TRBV6-5 and TRBJ2-3; tentative D call: TRBD1 (5 bases). CDR1 is MNHEY, CDR2 SVGAGI, per germline. Trimming pared 0 bases from V and 3 bases from J, leaving 10 bases between. This CDR3 region has 15 residues. The CDR3 nucleotides read TGTGCCAGCAGTTACTCCTCCCAGGGTACAGATACGCAGTATTTT. It yields the protein CASSYSSQGTDTQYF.

The rearrangement joins TRBV20-1 to TRBJ1-4; no firm D call. Deletions cut 5 bases from V and 5 bases from J, with 3 bases between. The CDR3 runs to 10 residues. Germline-derived CDR1 and CDR2 are DFQATT and SNEGSKA (reference sequence). The CDR3: CSARNEKLFF. CDR3 DNA: TGCAGTGCTCGGAATGAAAAACTGTTTTTT.

This sequence joins TRBV5-1 and TRBJ1-3; no clear D. V shed 4 bases and J shed 4 bases, with 9 bases lying between them. CDR3 length equals 13 residues. CDR1 and CDR2 (germline): SGHRS, YFSETQ. The CDR3 DNA reads TGCGCCAGCAGCCCTCGCGCGGGAAACACCATATATTTT. It translates to CASSPRAGNTIYF.

The rearrangement joins TRBV19 to TRBJ1-5; TRBD1 matches 7 bases. V was pared by 6 bases and J by 3 bases, with 8 bases of the junction left unmatched. Germline V lookup: CDR1 LNHDA, CDR2 SQIVND (reference sequence). The CDR3 sequence is 15 residues long. DNA for the CDR3: TGTGCCAGTAGAGGGGCTGACAGGGACAATCAGCCCCAGCATTTT. Its protein is CASRGADRDNQPQHF. The full variable domain, in which reference TRBV19 and TRBJ1-5 provide the parts outside the CDR3, is DGGITQSPKYLFRKEGQNVTLSCEQNLNHDAMYWYRQDPGQGLRLIYYSQIVNDFQKGDIAEGYSVSREKKESFPLTVTSAQKNPTAFYLCASRGADRDNQPQHFGDGTRLSIL.

The table lists this clone with a count of one. The V call is TRBV30, the J call TRBJ2-7, with 7 bases lining up with TRBD1. The germline CDR1 and CDR2 sequences are GTSNPN and SVGIG (reference sequence). V was clipped by 2 bases and J by 2 bases; unmatched bases: 6. The CDR3 runs to 14 residues. The CDR3 here is CAWSSSGTAYEQYF. In DNA, the CDR3 is TGTGCCTGGAGTTCCTCCGGGACAGCCTACGAGCAGTACTTC.

CDR3 nucleotides: TGCGCCAGCAGCTTGACGGCGGACACTGAAGCTTTCTTT. Protein product: CASSLTADTEAFF. The rearrangement uses TRBV5-1 and TRBJ1-1; D is ambiguous. Germline CDR1 and CDR2: SGHRS and YFSETQ. The CDR3 is 13 amino acids. The germline V and J ends were trimmed by 1 base and 3 bases, with 7 bases remaining between them.

The J gene is TRBJ2-7, the V gene TRBV2; D possibly corresponds to TRBD1 (5 bases). Germline V CDR1 and CDR2: SNHLY, FYNNEI. The CDR3 loop spans 12 amino acids. V shed 5 bases and J shed 7 bases, with 12 bases lying between them. As DNA, the CDR3 is TGTGCCAGCAGTTCAGGGTTTGGGGAGCAGTACTTC. It encodes CASSSGFGEQYF.

This clone showed up just a few times. This chain connects TRBV6-4 to TRBJ2-3; 9 bases map to TRBD2. This CDR3 has 14 amino acids. J lost 3 bases, V lost 6 bases, and 4 bases had no gene match. CDR1 is MRHNA, CDR2 SNTAGT, per germline. The chain's CDR3 is CASRRTSETDTQYF. CDR3 bases: TGTGCCAGCAGGCGGACTAGCGAGACAGATACGCAGTATTTT.

With respect to this clone: One end of the junction does not line up with germline, which may come from a read error. The rearrangement links TRBV2 to TRBJ1-2; 8 nucleotides match TRBD1. This CDR3 comprises 13 residues. Per germline, CDR1 SNHLY and CDR2 FYNNEI. CDR3 in amino acids: CASSEDRGMGYTF. In nucleotides, the CDR3 is TGTGCCAGCAGCGAAGACAGGGGCATGGGCTACACCTTC.

This clone appeared a few times. The chain has TRBV4-1 and TRBJ1-5; TRBD1 aligns across 9 bases. The length of the CDR3 is 19 residues. J lost 3 bases, V lost 2 bases, and 14 bases had no gene match. Per germline, CDR1 MGHRA and CDR2 YSYEKL. CDR3 sequence: CASSQFRPGTGWDNQPQHF. The CDR3 DNA follows: TGCGCCAGCAGCCAATTCCGTCCCGGGACAGGGTGGGACAATCAGCCCCAGCATTTT.

This clone was seen a few times. V is TRBV25-1 and J is TRBJ2-6, with a possible D match to TRBD1 (6 bases). This CDR3 contains 15 residues. Trimming pared 3 bases from V and 2 bases from J, leaving 8 bases between. CDR1 and CDR2 (germline): MGHDK, SYGVNS. The CDR3 region is CASSDTGPGANVLTF. CDR3 coding DNA: TGTGCCAGCAGTGACACAGGGCCTGGGGCCAACGTCCTGACTTTC.

The chain combines TRBV14 with TRBJ2-1; D is uncertain. CDR3 length: 15 amino acids. Trimming cost V 0 bases and J 4 bases, with 10 bases left between them. Germline lookup yields CDR1 SGHDN and CDR2 FVKESK. The CDR3: CASSQEGTGYNEQFF. DNA for the CDR3: TGTGCCAGCAGCCAAGAAGGCACGGGTTACAATGAGCAGTTCTTC.

This clone appeared a few times. The chain joins TRBV11-3 to TRBJ2-1, with D unresolved. The V gene lost 4 bases and the J gene lost 3 bases, with 10 bases spanning the gap. The CDR3 totals 14 residues. Germline-derived CDR1 and CDR2 are SGHNT and YENEEA. In DNA, the CDR3 is TGTGCCAGCAGCTCCTCCTCTCGCTACAATGAGCAGTTCTTC. Translation: CASSSSSRYNEQFF.

A single count supports this clone. The CDR3 protein is CSVKRGGTGHTGELFF. In nucleotides, the CDR3 is TGCAGCGTCAAACGGGGCGGGACAGGGCACACCGGGGAGCTGTTTTTT. The chain links TRBV29-1 to TRBJ2-2; 9 bases are a match to TRBD1. Germline-derived CDR1 and CDR2 are SQVTM and ANQGSEA. The CDR3 has 16 residues. With V trimmed by 6 bases and J by 3 bases, 11 bases remained unmatched.

The chain recombines TRBV27 with TRBJ1-2, with TRBD1 matching over 12 bases. Germline CDR1 and CDR2: MNHEY and SMNVEV (reference sequence). J was trimmed by 8 bases and V by 4 bases; bases with no gene match: 5. The CDR3 consists of 14 residues. As DNA, the CDR3 is TGTGCCAGCAGTTACGGGACAGGGGGCTGGGGCTACACCTTC. Amino acids: CASSYGTGGWGYTF.